Here is one TCR beta chain with its context. This record belongs to a study of OX40 agonist ivuxolimab in advanced cancers. Method: immunoSEQ multiplex PCR; TCRdb's copy keeps in-frame clones and lacks some. The sample has more than 55,000 clones, about 91% seen once. Trimming removed 1 base from V and 8 bases from J; junction bases left unmatched: 13. Germline CDR1 reads LNHDA; CDR2 reads SQIVND (reference sequence). This CDR3 is built from 18 residues. This specimen was CD4+ or CD8+ T cells sorted from blood, taken in a trial of the OX40 agonist ivuxolimab. The receptor's source is an adult with an advanced solid tumor such as melanoma, head and neck, liver or kidney cancer. The chain employs TRBV19 and TRBJ2-1; 11 bases map to TRBD2. Written as DNA, the CDR3 is TGTGCCAGTAGTATAGCCCTACTAGCGGGAGTCGAAGTGGATGAGCAGTTCTTC. Residues: CASSIALLAGVEVDEQFF.